This TCR beta chain was recovered during a study of blood T cell repertoires in COVID-19. How the authors handled the data: The assay estimated nucleated cells by amplifying reference gene primers. Profiling relied on immunoSEQ multiplex PCR, and the TCRdb table lists in-frame clones only, not all of them. The D gene and trimming were derived from the DNA, and the V and J assignments and clone size from that table. The data show roughly 400,000 clones, roughly 86% seen once. CDR3 length: 15 amino acids. CDR1 SGHRS and CDR2 YFSETQ come from the germline V gene. The V segment lost 1 base and the J segment 3 bases; nucleotides outside the gene matches: 3. The study drew participants aged roughly 18 to 95 years from 24 US areas.

What was sequenced was PBMCs or T cells enriched from blood (not recorded which). This rearrangement joins TRBV5-1 to TRBJ2-2; 7 nucleotides agree with TRBD2. The sequence was obtained from a woman between 40 and 55 years old with acute COVID-19. CDR3 amino acids: CASSLLAEDTGELFF. In DNA, the CDR3 is TGCGCCAGCAGCTTGCTAGCGGAAGACACCGGGGAGCTGTTTTTT. Complete variable domain (other parts from reference TRBV5-1 and TRBJ2-2): KAGVTQTPRYLIKTRGQQVTLSCSPISGHRSVSWYQQTPGQGLQFLFEYFSETQRNKGNFPGRFSGRQFSNSRSEMNVSTLELGDSALYLCASSLLAEDTGELFFGEGSRLTVL.